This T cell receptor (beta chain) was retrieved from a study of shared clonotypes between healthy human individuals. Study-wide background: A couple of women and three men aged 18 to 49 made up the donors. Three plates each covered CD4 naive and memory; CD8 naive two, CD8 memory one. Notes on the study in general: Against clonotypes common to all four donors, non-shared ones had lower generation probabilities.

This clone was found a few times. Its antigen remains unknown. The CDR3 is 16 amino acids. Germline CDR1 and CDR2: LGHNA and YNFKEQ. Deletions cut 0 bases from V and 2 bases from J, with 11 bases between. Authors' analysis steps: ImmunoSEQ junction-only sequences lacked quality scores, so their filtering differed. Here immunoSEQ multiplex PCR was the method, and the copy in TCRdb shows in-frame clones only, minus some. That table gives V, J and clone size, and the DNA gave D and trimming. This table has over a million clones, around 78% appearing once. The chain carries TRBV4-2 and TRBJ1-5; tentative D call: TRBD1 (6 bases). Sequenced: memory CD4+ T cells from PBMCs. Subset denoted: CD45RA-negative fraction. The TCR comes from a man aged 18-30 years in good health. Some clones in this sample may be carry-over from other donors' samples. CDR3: CASSQERAGGNQPQHF. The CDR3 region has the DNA TGTGCCAGCAGCCAAGAACGGGCAGGGGGCAATCAGCCCCAGCATTTT.